The next 2 T cell receptor beta chains were all read from a single sample in a study of blood T cells in healthy people across ages (dated by TCRdb to between 2015 and 2016). The library was produced with 5' RACE. Sequencing used an Illumina HiSeq 2500. A second PCR of about 6 to 11 cycles was performed with a sample-barcoded 5' primer and a J-beta primer mix. The public reads were reanalyzed by TCRdb: fastp trimming at Q25, MiXCR alignment, in-frame beta chains only. When rows share a CDR3 protein, they turn into one entry using the most common DNA and genes. Here the sample has roughly 1.5 million distinct CDR3 sequences; 40% to 45% occur a single time. The ten largest clones take up more than 4% of the sample. Sequencing was done on a sample of blood. The receptors were sampled from a woman aged 18-29 years in good health.

The sample holds a few counts of this clonotype. This chain joins TRBV6-2 or TRBV6-3 and TRBJ2-7, with 11 bases matching TRBD2. V lost 7 bases, J lost 4 bases, and 9 bases stayed unmatched. Per the germline V gene, CDR1 is MNHEY and CDR2 is SVGEGT. This CDR3 has 15 residues. The DNA of the CDR3 is TGTGCCAGCACCAACTCGGGGACTAGCGGATACGAGCAGTACTTC. This codes for CASTNSGTSGYEQYF.

This chain connects TRBV4-1 to TRBJ1-1, with D hard to call. Trimming stripped 1 base from V and 1 base from J, with 10 bases between. Germline values: CDR1 MGHRA, CDR2 YSYEKL. The CDR3 sequence is 15 residues long. CDR3 sequence (DNA): TGCGCCAGCAGCCAAGTTGGCAGGAGGAACACTGAAGCTTTCTTT. Amino acids: CASSQVGRRNTEAFF.